This TCR beta chain was retrieved from a study of blood T cell repertoires in COVID-19 (dated by TCRdb to about 2020). Notes on the research overall: The collaborator samples originated in the United States, Italy and Spain and spanned the acute and convalescent phases of COVID-19. The material from the prospective study consisted of cDNA or gDNA derived from T cells, B-cell-depleted T cells, or PBMCs. Subjects who had been exposed to COVID-19, were actively infected with it, or had recovered from it provided the deeply sampled blood TCRbeta repertoires that made up the dataset. The repertoires were released in a freely available public database meant as a resource for research on the immune response to SARS-CoV-2. Samples came from the ongoing ImmuneRACE study (first 160 participants) plus 1,254 subjects from 6 global collaborators. Sample metadata almost always included a de-identified subject ID, COVID-19 status, age in years and sex. Where available, HLA class I and class II types were obtained from metadata supplied by the sample provider rather than from assay-based typing. Results the study describes overall, beyond this receptor: The quantity of clinical and demographic metadata differed by source and by participant and was supplied without curation.

Participants in the prospective study were aged 18 to 89 years, lived in some 24 United States geographic areas, and enrolled through a virtual design. To assign participants to cohorts, the prospective study relied on clinical history that participants themselves reported in a screening survey and a study questionnaire. Recovered participants in ImmuneRACE Cohort 3 were defined as having two consecutive negative NP/OP PCR tests, clearance from a healthcare professional, or resolution of symptoms. In the prospective study, whole blood, serum and a nasopharyngeal or oropharyngeal swab were collected from each participant by mobile phlebotomists. Prospective study participants could optionally give additional blood draws and questionnaires over an approximately 2-month period. Prospective study blood samples were shipped either frozen or at room temperature before DNA extraction. The CDR3 measures 16 amino acids from cysteine to phenylalanine. The sequence is cut down to CDR3 DNA, 48 bases in frame from base 1. V is reduced by 2 bases and J by 6 bases, leaving a spacing of 18 bases between them. The germline V gene encodes CDR1 LGHNA and CDR2 YNFKEQ.

About this clone: The antigen it recognizes is unknown. One base away there is no much larger clone; base qualities are not given.

TCRbeta CDR3 regions were amplified from genomic DNA by means of the immunoSEQ Assay, a bias-controlled multiplex PCR. In the original analysis: The number of nucleated cells in each sample was estimated from the amplification of reference gene primers within the assay. To quantify the absolute abundance of each unique TCRbeta CDR3 rearrangement, sequence reads were collapsed and filtered. For each sample, productive Simpson clonality was calculated as the square root of Simpson's diversity index over productive rearrangements. The table comes from immuneACCESS by way of TCRdb, which keeps in-frame sequences with V and J called. Part of the clones is missing from these tables; in studies checked, under half for an unresolved V gene and the rest for unknown reasons. V and J calls and clone size are those listed in that table; D and trimming were worked out from the DNA. This sample holds approximately 270,000 clones; 80% to 90% were observed only once. Jointly, the top ten make up approximately 1.6% of the sample.

The rearranged chain carries TRBV4-2 and TRBJ2-3; the best D guess is TRBD2, with 6 bases matching. The sequence was obtained from a middle-aged man who had recovered from COVID-19. The sequenced material came from PBMCs or T cells enriched from blood (not recorded which). The CDR3: CASSQTQTRGRDTQYF. The DNA is TGTGCCAGCAGCCAAACGCAGACTAGGGGTCGCGATACGCAGTATTTT.